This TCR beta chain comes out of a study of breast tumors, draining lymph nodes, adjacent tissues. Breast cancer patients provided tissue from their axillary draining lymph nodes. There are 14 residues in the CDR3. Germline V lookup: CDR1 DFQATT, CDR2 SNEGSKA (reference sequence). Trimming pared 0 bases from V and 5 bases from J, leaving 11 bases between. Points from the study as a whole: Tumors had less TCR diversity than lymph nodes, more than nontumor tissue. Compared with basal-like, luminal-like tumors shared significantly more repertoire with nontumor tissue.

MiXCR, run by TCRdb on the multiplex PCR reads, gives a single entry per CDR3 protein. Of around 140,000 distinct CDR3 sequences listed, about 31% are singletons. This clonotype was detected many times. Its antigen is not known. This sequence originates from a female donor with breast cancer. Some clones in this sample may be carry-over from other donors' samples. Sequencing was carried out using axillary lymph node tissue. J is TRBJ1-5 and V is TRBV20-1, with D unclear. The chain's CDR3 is CSAREGWLDQPQHF. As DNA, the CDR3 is TGCAGTGCTAGAGAAGGGTGGTTAGATCAGCCCCAGCATTTT.